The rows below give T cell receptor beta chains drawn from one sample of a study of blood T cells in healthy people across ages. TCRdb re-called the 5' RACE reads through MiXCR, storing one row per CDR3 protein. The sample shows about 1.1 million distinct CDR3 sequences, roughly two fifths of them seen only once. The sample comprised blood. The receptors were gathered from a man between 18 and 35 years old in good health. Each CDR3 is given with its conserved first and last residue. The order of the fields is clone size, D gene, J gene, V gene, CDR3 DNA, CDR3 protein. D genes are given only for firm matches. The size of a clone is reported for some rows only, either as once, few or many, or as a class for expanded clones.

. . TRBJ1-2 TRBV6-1 TGTGCCAGCAGATCCCTCCGCTTCGGGAACTATGGCTACACCTTC CASRSLRFGNYGYTF
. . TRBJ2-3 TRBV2 TGTGCCACCCTAGGGGGCGGTGGAGGGGATACGCAGTATTTT CATLGGGGGDTQYF
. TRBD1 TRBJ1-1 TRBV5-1 TGCGCCAGCAGCAGAGGGACAGGCACCTTGAACACTGAAGCTTTCTTT CASSRGTGTLNTEAFF
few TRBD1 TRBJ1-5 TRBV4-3 TGCGCCAGCAGCCAAGATGGGACAGGGAAAGAGCCCCAGCATTTT CASSQDGTGKEPQHF
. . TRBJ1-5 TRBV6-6 TGTGCCAGCAGCCTCGACCCTCCGCCCCAGCATTTT CASSLDPPPQHF
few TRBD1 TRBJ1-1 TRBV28 TGTGCCAGCAGTACGGACCCGACAGGGGACACTGAAGCTTTCTTT CASSTDPTGDTEAFF
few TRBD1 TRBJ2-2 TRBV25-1 TGTGCCAGCAGTCCCCGACAGGGGAACACCGGGGAGCTGTTTTTT CASSPRQGNTGELFF
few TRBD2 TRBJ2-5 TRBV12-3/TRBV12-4 TGTGCCAGCAGTCCTCGGACTAGCCTAGCCAAAGAGACCCAGTACTTC CASSPRTSLAKETQYF
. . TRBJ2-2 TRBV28 TGTGCCAGCAGTCTACTGCGCCGGGAGCTGTTTTTT CASSLLRRELFF
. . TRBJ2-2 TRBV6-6 TGTGCCAGCAGTTATAAGACCGGGGAGCTGTTTTTT CASSYKTGELFF
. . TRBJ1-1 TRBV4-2 TGTGCCAGCAGCCAAGATGGCGTGGACACTGAAGCTTTCTTT CASSQDGVDTEAFF
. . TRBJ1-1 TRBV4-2 TGTGCCAGCAGCCAAGTGTGGGGGAACACTGAAGCTTTCTTT CASSQVWGNTEAFF
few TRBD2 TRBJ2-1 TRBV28 TGTGCCAGCAGTTTATACGCGGGGGGGCCCTCTGAGCAGTTCTTC CASSLYAGGPSEQFF
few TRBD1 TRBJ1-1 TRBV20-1 TGCAGTGCTAGAGATAGGACAGGGATGAACACTGAAGCTTTCTTT CSARDRTGMNTEAFF
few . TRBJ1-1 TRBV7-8 TGTGCCAGCAGCTTCACTTCGTTGGGGTTTGGTTTCTTT CASSFTSLGFGFF
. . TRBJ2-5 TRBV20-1 TGCAGTGCTACGGGAACCTCAACGTGGGAGACCCAGTACTTC CSATGTSTWETQYF
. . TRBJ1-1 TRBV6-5 TGTGCCAGCAGTTACGGGGCGGGAAACACTGAAGCTTTCTTT CASSYGAGNTEAFF
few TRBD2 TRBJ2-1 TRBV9 TGTGCCAGTAGCGTAGGTTGGACTAGCGGGGGAGGTGAGCAGTTCTTC CASSVGWTSGGGEQFF
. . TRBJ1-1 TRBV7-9 TGTGCCAGCACGTCGACCCAAAGAAGGGCCACTGAAGCTTTCTTT CASTSTQRRATEAFF
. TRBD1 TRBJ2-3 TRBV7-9 TGTGCCAGCAGCGAGACGGACAGGGCGGAGGGTACGCAGTATTTT CASSETDRAEGTQYF
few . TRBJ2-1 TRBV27 TGTGCCAGCAGTCTAGGAGTAGGGGGGGCCTACAATGAGCAGTTCTTC CASSLGVGGAYNEQFF
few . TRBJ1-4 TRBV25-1 TGTGCCAGCAGTCTAGGGAGAGAACTGTTTTTT CASSLGRELFF
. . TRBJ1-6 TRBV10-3 TGTGCCATCAGTGACAGCTCGTATAATTCACCCCTCCACTTT CAISDSSYNSPLHF
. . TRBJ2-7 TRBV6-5 TGTGCCAGCAGTTACTCCCCCGGGCCCTACGAGCAGTACTTC CASSYSPGPYEQYF
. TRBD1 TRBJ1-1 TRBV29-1 TGCAGCGCCGACCACCGGGACAGGGGAAAAGCTTTCTTT CSADHRDRGKAFF